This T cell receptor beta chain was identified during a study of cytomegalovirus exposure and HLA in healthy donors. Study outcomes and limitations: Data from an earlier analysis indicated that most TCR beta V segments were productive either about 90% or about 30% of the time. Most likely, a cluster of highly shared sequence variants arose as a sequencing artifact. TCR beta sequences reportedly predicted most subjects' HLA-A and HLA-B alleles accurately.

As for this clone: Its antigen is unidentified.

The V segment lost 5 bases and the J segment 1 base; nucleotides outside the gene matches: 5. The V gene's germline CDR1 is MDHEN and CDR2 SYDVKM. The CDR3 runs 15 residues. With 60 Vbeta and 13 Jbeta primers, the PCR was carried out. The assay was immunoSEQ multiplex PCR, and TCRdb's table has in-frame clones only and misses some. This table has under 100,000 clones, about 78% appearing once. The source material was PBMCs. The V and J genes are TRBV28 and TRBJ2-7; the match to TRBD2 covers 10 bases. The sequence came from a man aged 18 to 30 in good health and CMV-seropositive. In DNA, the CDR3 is TGTGCCAGCAGTGACCTAGCGGGGGATTCCTACGAGCAGTACTTC. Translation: CASSDLAGDSYEQYF.